Listed below are T cell receptor beta chains from one sample, sequenced in a study of cytomegalovirus exposure and HLA in healthy donors. Clones were sequenced by immunoSEQ multiplex PCR, and TCRdb holds only the in-frame ones, with some missing. The data show roughly 130,000 clones, under 80% seen once. The sequenced material came from PBMCs. These receptor sequences come from a man aged 18-30 years in good health and CMV-seropositive. Each CDR3 is given with its conserved first and last residue. D genes are given only for firm matches.

V gene	J gene	D gene	CDR3 protein
TRBV28	TRBJ2-7	TRBD1	CASSLPRDRTTYEQYF
TRBV28	TRBJ1-5	-	CASSFGVKGLGQPQHF
TRBV28	TRBJ1-3	TRBD1	CASSVQGAGNTIYF
TRBV28	TRBJ2-5	-	CASSSRGGLLETQYF
TRBV19	TRBJ2-7	TRBD1	CASRRTGGLYEQYF
TRBV28	TRBJ2-2	TRBD2	CGAGGLADNTGELFF
TRBV10-3	TRBJ1-2	-	CAISESGQGGYTF
TRBV15	TRBJ2-5	-	CATSRVNTQETQYF
TRBV28	TRBJ2-5	-	CASSFFPTGGGRETQYF
TRBV9	TRBJ1-1	-	CASRREGHNTEAFF
TRBV6-5	TRBJ2-7	TRBD1	CASSYSGTGVNEQYF
TRBV28	TRBJ2-7	TRBD1	CASTLTGDKAYEQYF
TRBV5-6	TRBJ1-6	-	CASSPGLRSYNSPLHF
TRBV25-1	TRBJ2-2	-	CASSEPSGLITGELFF
TRBV7-9	TRBJ1-1	-	CASRNAGITEAFF
TRBV4-1	TRBJ1-1	-	CASSLRALGTEAFF
TRBV2	TRBJ2-7	-	CASKETVHEQYF
TRBV7-2	TRBJ1-4	-	CASSLDGGGVWEKLFF
TRBV5-6	TRBJ1-6	-	CASSYDSYNSPLHF
TRBV13	TRBJ2-2	TRBD1	CASKGQGFTGELFF
TRBV7-9	TRBJ1-1	-	CASSLGEVEAFF
TRBV28	TRBJ2-3	TRBD2	CASSSHAASGSTDTQYF
TRBV28	TRBJ1-1	TRBD1	CASSPPTGLATEAFF